The sequence of this TCR beta chain was determined in a study of blood T cell repertoires in COVID-19. Overall study: In each case, the material was cDNA or gDNA derived from T cells, B-cell-depleted T cells, or PBMCs.

Data came from immunoSEQ multiplex PCR; TCRdb stores just in-frame clones and leaves some out. Of approximately 70,000 clones in the sample, 84% were seen once. The clonotype originates from a woman in her sixties with acute or convalescent COVID-19. Sequencing input: peripheral blood.

The CDR3 is CASSPLGQNTGELFF. For the CDR3, the DNA is TGTGCCAGCAGCCCCCTAGGACAGAACACCGGGGAGCTGTTTTTT. The chain employs TRBV2 and TRBJ2-2, with a tentative D call TRBD1 (5 bases). The CDR3 loop spans 15 amino acids. The V end lost 6 bases, the J end lost 1 base, and 12 bases lay between the germline ends. The germline V gene encodes CDR1 SNHLY and CDR2 FYNNEI. The complete variable domain, with remaining parts taken from reference TRBV2 and TRBJ2-2, reads EPEVTQTPSHQVTQMGQEVILRCVPISNHLYFYWYRQILGQKVEFLVSFYNNEISEKSEIFDDQFSVERPDGSNFTLKIRSTKLEDSAMYFCASSPLGQNTGELFFGEGSRLTVL.